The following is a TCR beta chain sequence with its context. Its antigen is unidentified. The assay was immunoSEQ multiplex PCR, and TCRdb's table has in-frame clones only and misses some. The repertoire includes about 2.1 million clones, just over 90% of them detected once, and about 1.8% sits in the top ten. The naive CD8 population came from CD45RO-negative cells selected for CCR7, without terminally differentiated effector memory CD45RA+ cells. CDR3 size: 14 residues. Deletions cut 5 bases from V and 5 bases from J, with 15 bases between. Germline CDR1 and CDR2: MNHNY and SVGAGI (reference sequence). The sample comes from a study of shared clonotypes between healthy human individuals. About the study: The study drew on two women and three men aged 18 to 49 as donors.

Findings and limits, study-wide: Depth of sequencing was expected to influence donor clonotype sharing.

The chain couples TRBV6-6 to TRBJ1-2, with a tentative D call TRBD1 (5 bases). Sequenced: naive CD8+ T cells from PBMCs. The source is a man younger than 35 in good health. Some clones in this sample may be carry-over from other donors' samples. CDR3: CASSNIEQEYGYTF. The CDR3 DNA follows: TGTGCCAGCAGTAACATAGAACAGGAATATGGCTACACCTTC.